These T cell receptor beta chains were read from a single sample in a study of long-term antiretroviral therapy in people with HIV. TCRdb keeps only in-frame clones here, not all; method: immunoSEQ multiplex PCR. The sample comprises around 30,000 clones, roughly 93% of which are singletons, and less than 3.5% rests with the top ten. The sequencing used unsorted PBMCs, collected more than 7.3 years after starting antiretroviral therapy. These receptors originate from a man aged 45 to 65 with HIV. Both conserved end residues are part of each CDR3. Fields, in order: V gene, clone size, D gene, J gene, CDR3 protein, CDR3 DNA. A D gene is named only where the DNA matches it firmly. Clone size is given for some rows only: seen once, a few or many times, or a class if the clone is expanded.

v_gene: TRBV5-6
abundance: NA
d_gene: TRBD1
j_gene: TRBJ1-6
CDR3aa: CASSRRQGEYSPLHF
CDR3nt: TGTGCCAGCAGCAGAAGACAGGGAGAATACTCACCCCTCCACTTT

v_gene: TRBV27
abundance: NA
d_gene: NA
j_gene: TRBJ2-1
CDR3aa: CASSFSRYNEQFF
CDR3nt: TGTGCCAGCAGTTTTTCCAGATACAATGAGCAGTTCTTC

v_gene: TRBV27
abundance: NA
d_gene: NA
j_gene: TRBJ2-7
CDR3aa: CASSPSATRDEQYF
CDR3nt: TGTGCCAGCAGTCCCTCTGCCACAAGGGACGAGCAGTACTTC

v_gene: TRBV6-5
abundance: once
d_gene: TRBD1
j_gene: TRBJ1-1
CDR3aa: CASRRGLGTEAFF
CDR3nt: TGTGCCAGCAGAAGGGGGCTCGGCACTGAAGCTTTCTTT

v_gene: TRBV19
abundance: NA
d_gene: NA
j_gene: TRBJ1-2
CDR3aa: CASSIRLPRDGYTF
CDR3nt: TGTGCCAGTAGTATTCGGTTACCGCGGGATGGCTACACCTTC

v_gene: TRBV30
abundance: NA
d_gene: NA
j_gene: TRBJ1-6
CDR3aa: CACAGTLNSPLHF
CDR3nt: TGTGCCTGCGCCGGGACACTTAATTCACCCCTCCACTTT

v_gene: TRBV30
abundance: NA
d_gene: TRBD2
j_gene: TRBJ2-7
CDR3aa: CAWSRGGPYEQYF
CDR3nt: TGTGCCTGGAGCCGGGGGGGCCCCTACGAGCAGTACTTC

v_gene: TRBV6-5
abundance: NA
d_gene: NA
j_gene: TRBJ1-1
CDR3aa: CASRDRRGTEAFF
CDR3nt: TGTGCCAGCAGAGACAGGAGGGGCACTGAAGCTTTCTTT

v_gene: TRBV19
abundance: NA
d_gene: NA
j_gene: TRBJ1-5
CDR3aa: CASTSGTSIQPQHF
CDR3nt: TGTGCCAGTACCTCCGGGACCTCCATTCAGCCCCAGCATTTT

v_gene: TRBV19
abundance: NA
d_gene: NA
j_gene: TRBJ2-3
CDR3aa: CASSTMGISGTDTQYF
CDR3nt: TGTGCCAGTAGTACCATGGGTATCTCTGGCACAGATACGCAGTATTTT

v_gene: TRBV9
abundance: NA
d_gene: TRBD2
j_gene: TRBJ2-3
CDR3aa: CASSVTSGGTDTQYF
CDR3nt: TGTGCCAGCAGCGTTACTAGCGGGGGTACAGATACGCAGTATTTT

v_gene: TRBV10-3
abundance: NA
d_gene: NA
j_gene: TRBJ1-2
CDR3aa: CAISESGQGGYTF
CDR3nt: TGTGCCATCAGTGAGTCGGGACAAGGAGGCTACACCTTC

v_gene: TRBV10-3
abundance: once
d_gene: NA
j_gene: TRBJ1-5
CDR3aa: CAISELPGRNQPQHF
CDR3nt: TGTGCCATCAGTGAGTTACCAGGGCGAAATCAGCCCCAGCATTTT

v_gene: TRBV30
abundance: NA
d_gene: NA
j_gene: TRBJ1-4
CDR3aa: CAWSVSSTNEKLFF
CDR3nt: TGTGCCTGGAGTGTATCGTCAACTAATGAAAAACTGTTTTTT

v_gene: TRBV7-8
abundance: once
d_gene: NA
j_gene: TRBJ2-2
CDR3aa: CASAPGVPGELFF
CDR3nt: TGTGCCAGCGCCCCAGGGGTGCCCGGGGAGCTGTTTTTT

v_gene: TRBV5-1
abundance: NA
d_gene: TRBD1
j_gene: TRBJ1-5
CDR3aa: CASSYGTGSGQPQHF
CDR3nt: TGCGCCAGCAGCTATGGGACAGGTTCGGGTCAGCCCCAGCATTTT

v_gene: TRBV4-1
abundance: NA
d_gene: NA
j_gene: TRBJ1-4
CDR3aa: CASSQDGGGGPNEKLFF
CDR3nt: TGCGCCAGCAGCCAAGATGGGGGGGGAGGTCCGAATGAAAAACTGTTTTTT

v_gene: TRBV27
abundance: NA
d_gene: TRBD1
j_gene: TRBJ1-1
CDR3aa: CASSPGTGGTEAFF
CDR3nt: TGTGCCAGCAGTCCCGGGACAGGGGGCACTGAAGCTTTCTTT

v_gene: TRBV13
abundance: NA
d_gene: NA
j_gene: TRBJ2-7
CDR3aa: CASSLGRYSYEQYF
CDR3nt: TGTGCCAGCAGCTTAGGACGGTACTCCTACGAGCAGTACTTC

v_gene: TRBV19
abundance: NA
d_gene: NA
j_gene: TRBJ2-1
CDR3aa: CASSISPSNNEQFF
CDR3nt: TGTGCCAGTAGTATTTCCCCGTCGAACAATGAGCAGTTCTTC

v_gene: TRBV5-4
abundance: once
d_gene: NA
j_gene: TRBJ2-7
CDR3aa: CASSLRGSYEQYF
CDR3nt: TGTGCCAGCAGCTTACGAGGCTCCTACGAGCAGTACTTC

v_gene: TRBV4-3
abundance: NA
d_gene: TRBD2
j_gene: TRBJ2-2
CDR3aa: CASSQDLAGYTGELFF
CDR3nt: TGCGCCAGCAGCCAAGATCTAGCGGGTTACACCGGGGAGCTGTTTTTT

v_gene: TRBV5-1
abundance: NA
d_gene: TRBD2
j_gene: TRBJ2-7
CDR3aa: CASSSWTSGYEQYF
CDR3nt: TGCGCCAGCAGCTCGTGGACTAGCGGTTACGAGCAGTACTTC

v_gene: TRBV5-1
abundance: NA
d_gene: TRBD2
j_gene: TRBJ2-1
CDR3aa: CASSLGAGEPANEQFF
CDR3nt: TGCGCCAGCAGCTTAGGGGCGGGGGAGCCGGCCAATGAGCAGTTCTTC

v_gene: TRBV19
abundance: NA
d_gene: NA
j_gene: TRBJ2-7
CDR3aa: CASSIGSRSPYEQYF
CDR3nt: TGTGCCAGTAGTATAGGGAGCAGGAGTCCCTACGAGCAGTACTTC

v_gene: TRBV13
abundance: NA
d_gene: TRBD1
j_gene: TRBJ1-1
CDR3aa: CASSLDRVEGNTEAFF
CDR3nt: TGTGCCAGCAGCCTTGACAGGGTAGAGGGGAACACTGAAGCTTTCTTT

v_gene: TRBV5-6
abundance: NA
d_gene: NA
j_gene: TRBJ1-2
CDR3aa: CASSWLQVTRLDYGYTF
CDR3nt: TGTGCCAGCAGCTGGCTACAGGTGACCCGGCTGGACTATGGCTACACCTTC

v_gene: TRBV10-3
abundance: NA
d_gene: TRBD2
j_gene: TRBJ2-3
CDR3aa: CAISDPRTSPDTQYF
CDR3nt: TGTGCCATCAGTGACCCCCGGACTAGCCCAGATACGCAGTATTTT

v_gene: TRBV7-6
abundance: NA
d_gene: TRBD2
j_gene: TRBJ2-7
CDR3aa: CASSLLAGQSSYEQYF
CDR3nt: TGTGCCAGCAGCTTACTAGCGGGTCAGAGCTCCTACGAGCAGTACTTC

v_gene: TRBV28
abundance: NA
d_gene: TRBD1
j_gene: TRBJ1-5
CDR3aa: CASTAGQGNQPQHF
CDR3nt: TGTGCCAGCACCGCGGGACAGGGAAATCAGCCCCAGCATTTT

v_gene: TRBV6-1
abundance: NA
d_gene: TRBD2
j_gene: TRBJ2-1
CDR3aa: CASVAGGPNEQFF
CDR3nt: TGTGCCAGCGTAGCGGGGGGCCCCAATGAGCAGTTCTTC

v_gene: TRBV6-5
abundance: NA
d_gene: NA
j_gene: TRBJ2-7
CDR3aa: CASRARPGGGYEQYF
CDR3nt: TGTGCCAGCAGAGCCAGACCAGGGGGGGGCTACGAGCAGTACTTC

v_gene: TRBV6-1
abundance: NA
d_gene: NA
j_gene: TRBJ1-1
CDR3aa: CATTRENTEAFF
CDR3nt: TGTGCCACTACGAGGGAAAACACTGAAGCTTTCTTT

v_gene: TRBV7-2
abundance: NA
d_gene: NA
j_gene: TRBJ1-6
CDR3aa: CASSSPDSPLHF
CDR3nt: TGTGCCAGCAGCTCACCGGATTCACCCCTCCACTTT

v_gene: TRBV5-6
abundance: NA
d_gene: NA
j_gene: TRBJ1-5
CDR3aa: CASSRQQDQPQHF
CDR3nt: TGTGCCAGCAGCCGACAGCAGGATCAGCCCCAGCATTTT

v_gene: TRBV7-2
abundance: NA
d_gene: NA
j_gene: TRBJ2-5
CDR3aa: CASIPDGQETQYF
CDR3nt: TGTGCCAGCATCCCCGACGGCCAAGAGACCCAGTACTTC

v_gene: TRBV19
abundance: NA
d_gene: TRBD2
j_gene: TRBJ2-3
CDR3aa: CASSILPRGGTDTQYF
CDR3nt: TGTGCCAGTAGTATACTCCCCCGGGGGGGGACAGATACGCAGTATTTT

v_gene: TRBV2
abundance: medium-sized
d_gene: TRBD1
j_gene: TRBJ2-7
CDR3aa: CASREDRGVYEQYF
CDR3nt: TGTGCCAGCAGGGAGGACAGGGGGGTGTACGAGCAGTACTTC

v_gene: TRBV19
abundance: NA
d_gene: TRBD2
j_gene: TRBJ2-2
CDR3aa: CASSSWTSGGELFF
CDR3nt: TGTGCCAGTAGTTCTTGGACTAGCGGCGGGGAGCTGTTTTTT

v_gene: TRBV29-1
abundance: NA
d_gene: NA
j_gene: TRBJ2-6
CDR3aa: CSVVSGTSSSGANVLTF
CDR3nt: TGCAGCGTTGTATCCGGGACATCGAGCTCTGGGGCCAACGTCCTGACTTTC

v_gene: TRBV19
abundance: NA
d_gene: NA
j_gene: TRBJ1-1
CDR3aa: CASSIGTKNTEAFF
CDR3nt: TGTGCCAGTAGTATCGGGACAAAGAACACTGAAGCTTTCTTT